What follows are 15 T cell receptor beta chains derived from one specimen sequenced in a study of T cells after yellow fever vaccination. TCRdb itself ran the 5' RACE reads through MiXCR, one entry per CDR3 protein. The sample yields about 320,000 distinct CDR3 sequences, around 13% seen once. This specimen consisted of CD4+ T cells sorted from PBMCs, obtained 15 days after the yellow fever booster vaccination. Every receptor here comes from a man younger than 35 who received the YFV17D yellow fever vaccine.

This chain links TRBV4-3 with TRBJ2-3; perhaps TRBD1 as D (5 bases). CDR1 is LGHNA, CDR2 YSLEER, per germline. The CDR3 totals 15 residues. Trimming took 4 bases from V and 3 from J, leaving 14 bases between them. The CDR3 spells CASSRGGVLTDTQYF. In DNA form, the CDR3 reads TGCGCCAGCAGCCGGGGCGGCGTCTTGACAGATACGCAGTATTTT.

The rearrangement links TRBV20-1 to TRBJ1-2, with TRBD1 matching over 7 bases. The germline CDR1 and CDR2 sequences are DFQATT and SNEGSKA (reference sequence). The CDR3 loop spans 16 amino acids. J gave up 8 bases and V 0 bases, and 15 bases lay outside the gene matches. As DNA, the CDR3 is TGCAGTGCTAGAGATCGGCGAGAAGGGGGCGATAAGGGCTACACCTTC. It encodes CSARDRREGGDKGYTF.

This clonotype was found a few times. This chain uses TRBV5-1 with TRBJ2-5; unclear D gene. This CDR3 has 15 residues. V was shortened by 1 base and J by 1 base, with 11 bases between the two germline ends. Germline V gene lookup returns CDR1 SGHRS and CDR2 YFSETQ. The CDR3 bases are TGCGCCAGCAGCTTGCAAAGGCGCGGCCAAGAGACCCAGTACTTC. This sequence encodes CASSLQRRGQETQYF.

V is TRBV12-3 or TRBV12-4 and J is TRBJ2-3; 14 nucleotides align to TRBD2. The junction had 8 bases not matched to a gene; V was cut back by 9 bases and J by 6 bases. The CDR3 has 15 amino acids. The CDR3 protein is CASRLAGGLRDTQYF. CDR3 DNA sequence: TGTGCCAGTCGACTAGCGGGGGGGCTGCGGGATACGCAGTATTTT.

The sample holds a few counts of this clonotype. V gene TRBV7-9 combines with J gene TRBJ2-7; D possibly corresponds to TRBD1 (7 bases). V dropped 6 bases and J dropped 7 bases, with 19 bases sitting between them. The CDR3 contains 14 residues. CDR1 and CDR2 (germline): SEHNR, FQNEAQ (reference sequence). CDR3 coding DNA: TGTGCCAGCAGGGCGGGCCGGGACAGCGGGGAGCAGTACTTC. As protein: CASRAGRDSGEQYF. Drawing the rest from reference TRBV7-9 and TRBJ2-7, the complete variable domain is DTGVSQNPRHKITKRGQNVTFRCDPISEHNRLYWYRQTLGQGPEFLTYFQNEAQLEKSRLLSDRFSAERPKGSFSTLEIQRTEQGDSAMYLCASRAGRDSGEQYFGPGTRLTVT.

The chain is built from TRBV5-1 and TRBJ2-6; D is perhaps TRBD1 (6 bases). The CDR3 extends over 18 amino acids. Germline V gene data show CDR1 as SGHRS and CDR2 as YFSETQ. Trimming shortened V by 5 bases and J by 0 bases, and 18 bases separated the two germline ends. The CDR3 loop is CASSQRTAKGSGANVLTF. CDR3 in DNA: TGCGCCAGCAGTCAGAGGACAGCCAAGGGCTCTGGGGCCAACGTCCTGACTTTC.

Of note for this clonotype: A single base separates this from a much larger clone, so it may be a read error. The CDR3 DNA is TGTGCCAGCAGCACGCTGAGGGGGTTATCCTACAATGAGCAGTTCTTC. Translated, it gives CASSTLRGLSYNEQFF. This sequence joins TRBV5-5 and TRBJ2-1; D is perhaps TRBD1 (6 bases). The CDR3 is made up of 16 amino acids. The V and J ends lost 4 bases and 1 base respectively, with 15 bases between them. Germline V CDR1 and CDR2: SGHKS, YYEKEE (reference sequence).

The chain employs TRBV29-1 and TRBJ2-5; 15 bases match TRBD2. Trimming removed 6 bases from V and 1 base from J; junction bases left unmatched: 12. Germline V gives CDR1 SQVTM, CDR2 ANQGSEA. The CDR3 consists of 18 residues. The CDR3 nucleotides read TGCAGCGTCTCCAGGACTAGCGGGGGGGGTCCGTTCCAAGAGACCCAGTACTTC. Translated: CSVSRTSGGGPFQETQYF.

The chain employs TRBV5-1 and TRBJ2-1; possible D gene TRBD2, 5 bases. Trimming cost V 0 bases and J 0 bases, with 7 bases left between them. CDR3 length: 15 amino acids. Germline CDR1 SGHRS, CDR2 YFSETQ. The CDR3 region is CASSLGGISYNEQFF. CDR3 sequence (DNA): TGCGCCAGCAGCTTGGGAGGGATCTCCTACAATGAGCAGTTCTTC. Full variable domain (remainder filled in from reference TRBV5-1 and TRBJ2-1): KAGVTQTPRYLIKTRGQQVTLSCSPISGHRSVSWYQQTPGQGLQFLFEYFSETQRNKGNFPGRFSGRQFSNSRSEMNVSTLELGDSALYLCASSLGGISYNEQFFGPGTRLTVL.

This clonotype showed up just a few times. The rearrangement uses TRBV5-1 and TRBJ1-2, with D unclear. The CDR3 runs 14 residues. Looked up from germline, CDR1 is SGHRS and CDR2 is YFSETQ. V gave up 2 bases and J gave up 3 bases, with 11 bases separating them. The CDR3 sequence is CASSFVGSDYGYTF. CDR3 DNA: TGCGCCAGCAGCTTCGTTGGGTCTGACTATGGCTACACCTTC.

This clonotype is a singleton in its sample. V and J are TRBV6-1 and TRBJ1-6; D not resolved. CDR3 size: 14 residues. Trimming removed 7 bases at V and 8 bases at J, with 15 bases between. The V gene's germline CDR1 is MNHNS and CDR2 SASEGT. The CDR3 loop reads CASTQADSDSPLHF. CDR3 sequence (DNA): TGTGCCAGCACTCAGGCCGACTCGGATTCACCCCTCCACTTT.

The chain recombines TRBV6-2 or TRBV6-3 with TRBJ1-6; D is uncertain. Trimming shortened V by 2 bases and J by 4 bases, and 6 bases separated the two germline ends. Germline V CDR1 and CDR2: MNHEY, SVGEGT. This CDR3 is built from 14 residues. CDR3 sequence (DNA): TGTGCCAGCAGTTACGACCTTTATAATTCACCCCTCCACTTT. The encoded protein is CASSYDLYNSPLHF.

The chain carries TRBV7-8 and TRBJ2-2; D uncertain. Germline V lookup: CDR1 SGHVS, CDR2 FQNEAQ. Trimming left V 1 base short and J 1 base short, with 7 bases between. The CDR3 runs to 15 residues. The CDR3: CASSLGAENTGELFF. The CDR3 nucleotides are TGTGCCAGCAGCTTAGGGGCGGAGAACACCGGGGAGCTGTTTTTT.

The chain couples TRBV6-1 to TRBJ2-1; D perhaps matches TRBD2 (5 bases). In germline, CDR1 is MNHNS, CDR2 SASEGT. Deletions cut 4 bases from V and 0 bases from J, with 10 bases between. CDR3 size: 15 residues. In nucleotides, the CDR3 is TGTGCCAGCAGTGGAATTAGCGACTCCTACAATGAGCAGTTCTTC. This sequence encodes CASSGISDSYNEQFF.

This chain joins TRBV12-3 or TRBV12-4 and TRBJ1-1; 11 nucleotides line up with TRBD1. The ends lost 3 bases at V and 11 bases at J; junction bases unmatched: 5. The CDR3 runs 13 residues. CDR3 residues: CASSFGQGAVAFF. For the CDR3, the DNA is TGTGCCAGCAGTTTCGGACAGGGGGCTGTTGCTTTCTTT.